The following is a TCR beta chain sequence with its context. Its antigen remains unidentified. This sample's time point: new active TB diagnosis, blood taken before or within 7 days of starting treatment. The sample originates from a study of T cells in tuberculosis. At the level of the study: This South African cohort compared adolescents with or without latent tuberculosis against adults with active tuberculosis. Study results and caveats: Samples were chosen by availability of cryopreserved specimens.

After removal of 7 bases from V and 3 bases from J, the junction contained 10 bases not matched to a gene. Germline CDR1 is MNHNY and CDR2 is SVGAGI (reference sequence). The CDR3 sequence is 15 residues long. Generated by immunoSEQ multiplex PCR, the TCRdb table keeps only in-frame clones and is missing some. This repertoire shows some 49,000 clones, nearly 95% found once; its top ten account for under 1.5%. This sequence was found in an adult with tuberculosis. The sample in question was PBMCs, obtained at tuberculosis diagnosis. The chain recombines TRBV6-6 with TRBJ2-3; 7 nucleotides agree with TRBD1. The CDR3, as DNA: TGTGCCAGCACAACTTACAGGGGAAGGACAGATACGCAGTATTTT. Protein sequence: CASTTYRGRTDTQYF.